This entry lists 2 T cell receptor beta chains sequenced from one sample in a study. TCRdb processed the 5' RACE reads anew with MiXCR; each CDR3 protein has one entry. The sample includes fewer than 80,000 distinct CDR3 sequences, approximately 23% of them seen just once. The material sequenced was memory CD4+ T cells sorted from a lymph node. Subset reported: memory CD4+ T cells, CD4+CD45RO+CD25-. The source is a female donor with breast cancer.

The chain is built from TRBV7-3 and TRBJ1-2, with D unresolved. V was pared by 1 base and J by 6 bases, with 9 bases between. Germline V gene lookup returns CDR1 SGHTA and CDR2 FQGTGA. This CDR3 has 13 residues. CDR3 in amino acids: CASSLKIGDGYTF. As DNA, the CDR3 is TGTGCCAGCAGCTTAAAAATCGGGGATGGCTACACCTTC.

The chain has TRBV14 and TRBJ2-5; no definite D call. The ends were cut back, 1 base at V and 5 bases at J, with 11 bases in the middle. The germline V gene encodes CDR1 SGHDN and CDR2 FVKESK. The CDR3 is 14 residues long. The CDR3 coding sequence is TGTGCCAGCAGCCAAGGGTGGCTGGGCGAGACCCAGTACTTC. Translating gives CASSQGWLGETQYF.